This TCR beta chain stems from a study of cytomegalovirus exposure and HLA in healthy donors. The study, taken as a whole, reports: According to an earlier analysis, most TCR beta V segments yielded productive rearrangements about 87% or about 30% of the time. Sequencing likely generated an artifact that appeared as a cluster of highly shared sequence variants.

This clone appeared once. What it binds is not known. PCR involved 60 Vbeta and 13 Jbeta primers. TCRdb keeps only in-frame clones here, not all; method: immunoSEQ multiplex PCR. The sample includes about 160,000 clones, around four fifths of them seen just once. The germline CDR1 and CDR2 sequences are SGHTA and FQGNSA. This CDR3 comprises 15 residues. Deletions cut 1 base from V and 2 bases from J, with 11 bases between. The receptor was isolated from a woman in her fifties or sixties in good health and CMV-seronegative. The sample was PBMCs. The chain joins TRBV7-2 to TRBJ1-1; D is ambiguous. In DNA form, the CDR3 reads TGTGCCAGCAGCTTAGGCGATAGGAGAAACACTGAAGCTTTCTTT. It codes for CASSLGDRRNTEAFF.